This T cell receptor beta chain stems from a study of beta chain bispecific antibodies for T cell cancers. Clonotypes were quantified using unique molecular identifier barcodes. TCRdb used MiXCR to reprocess the 5' RACE reads, holding one entry per CDR3 protein. The sample lists tens of thousands of distinct CDR3 sequences; approximately 2.2% were seen once. Regarding the study as a whole: Normal T cells contributed less of the targeted TRBV signal than the leukemia cells did. The TRBV12-3 share of total TRBV signal fell approximately 99% after anti-TRBV12 rather than anti-CD19 exposure.

Looked up from germline, CDR1 is KGHSH and CDR2 is LQKENI. This CDR3 has 17 residues. Trimming removed 2 bases from V and 0 bases from J, with 11 bases in between. The table lists this clonotype with many counts. Its antigen is not identified. Expansion lasted around 3 days, with either anti-CD3 antibody OKT3 or CD3/CD28 beads. Jurkat-T cell coculture with anti-TRBV12, compared with an anti-CD19 control. Bispecific antibody was added to 5 x 10^4 normal T cells and 5 x 10^4 target cells. The rearrangement joins TRBV18 to TRBJ1-6, with D possibly TRBD1 on 6 matching bases. The sequence was obtained from a human donor in good health. Some clones in this sample may be carry-over from other donors' samples. Sequencing used healthy donor T cells cultured with leukemia cells, obtained from a culture containing a bispecific antibody targeting TCR Vbeta12. The CDR3 nucleotides are TGTGCCAGCTCACCAGAACAGGGAAGCTCCTATAATTCACCCCTCCACTTT. Amino acids: CASSPEQGSSYNSPLHF. Variable domain in full (rest from reference TRBV18 and TRBJ1-6): NAGVMQNPRHLVRRRGQEARLRCSPMKGHSHVYWYRQLPEEGLKFMVYLQKENIIDESGMPKERFSAEFPKEGPSILRIQQVVRGDSAAYFCASSPEQGSSYNSPLHFGNGTRLTVT.